Each of the 2 T cell receptor beta chains below was sequenced from the same sample in a study of blood T cells in healthy people across ages. Primers used in a second PCR of roughly 7 to 11 cycles were a sample-barcoded 5' primer and a J-beta primer mix. From the 5' RACE reads, TCRdb called clonotypes with MiXCR, one entry per CDR3 protein. The sample holds over 1.5 million distinct CDR3 sequences, around half seen once. The sequencing input was blood. Every receptor here comes from a woman between 40 and 55 years old in good health.

To note about this clonotype: The junction differs from germline at one of its ends, possibly a read error. The chain joins TRBV4-3 to TRBJ1-2; D is unresolved. There are 14 residues in the CDR3. Germline-derived CDR1 and CDR2 are LGHNA and YSLEER. CDR3 protein: CASSQGTALYGHTF. The CDR3 nucleotides are TGCGCCAGCAGCCAAGGGACGGCCCTCTATGGCCACACCTTC.

The chain carries TRBV28 and TRBJ2-1; no clear D. The CDR3 is made up of 13 amino acids. Trimming shortened V by 3 bases and J by 8 bases, and 11 bases separated the two germline ends. Germline CDR1 MDHEN, CDR2 SYDVKM. The CDR3 protein is CASSLPRDDEQFF. The DNA for the CDR3 is TGTGCCAGCAGTTTGCCTAGGGATGATGAGCAGTTCTTC.